This T cell receptor beta chain came from a study of PD-1 blockade in mismatch repair-deficient tumors. Study-level background: Patients had 12 mismatch repair-deficient cancer types, all previously treated and progressing.

Trimming removed 3 bases at V and 4 bases at J, with 12 bases between. The length of the CDR3 is 14 residues. Germline-derived CDR1 and CDR2 are PRHDT and FYEKMQ (reference sequence). Study results and limitations: After pembrolizumab, tumor-resident clones rose rapidly, then generally contracted before radiologic responses.

Measured with immunoSEQ multiplex PCR; TCRdb has only the in-frame clones, and not every one. In the table there are 60,000 to 75,000 clones, more than 70% of which are singletons. In the case of this clone: Its antigen is still unknown.

The receptor was isolated from an adult with mismatch repair-deficient cancer. The chain uses TRBV13 and TRBJ1-1; D not certain. The sequences come from peripheral blood, collected 52 weeks after starting pembrolizumab. The CDR3, as DNA: TGTGCCAGCAGCTTGGGTGCTGCCGGCACTGAAGCTTTCTTT. This encodes CASSLGAAGTEAFF.